The source of this T cell receptor (beta chain) is a study of T cells after yellow fever vaccination. Study-wide results and caveats: From the bulk population, abundant clonotypes could contaminate and appear within FACS-sorted repertoires.

MiXCR, run by TCRdb on the 5' RACE reads, gives a single entry per CDR3 protein. Of a few hundred thousand distinct CDR3 sequences listed, roughly 7.5% were seen once; the top ten hold approximately 15%. As regards this clonotype: The antigen remains undetermined.

The material was PBMCs, obtained 45 days after the first yellow fever vaccination. This sequence originates from a man between 18 and 35 years old who received the YFV17D yellow fever vaccine.

The CDR3 loop is CASSDWGAEQFF. The CDR3 bases are TGTGCCAGCAGTGATTGGGGGGCTGAGCAGTTCTTC. The V gene is TRBV3-1, the J gene TRBJ2-1; perhaps D is TRBD1 or TRBD2 (6 bases each). This CDR3 is built from 12 residues. V lost 6 bases, J lost 9 bases, and 12 bases lay in between. Germline CDR1 and CDR2: LGHDT and YNNKEL (reference sequence).